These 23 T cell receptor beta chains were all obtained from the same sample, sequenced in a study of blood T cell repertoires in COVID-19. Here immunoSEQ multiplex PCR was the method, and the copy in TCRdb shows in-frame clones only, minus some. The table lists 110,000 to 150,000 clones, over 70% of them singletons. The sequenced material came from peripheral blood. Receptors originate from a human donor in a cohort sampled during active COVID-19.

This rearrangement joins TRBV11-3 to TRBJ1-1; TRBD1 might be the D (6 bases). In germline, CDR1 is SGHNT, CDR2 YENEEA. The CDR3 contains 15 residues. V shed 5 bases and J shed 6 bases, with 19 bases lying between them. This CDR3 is CASSARQGINAEAFF. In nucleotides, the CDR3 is TGTGCCAGCAGCGCCCGGCAGGGGATCAACGCTGAAGCTTTCTTT.

CDR3 sequence reads: CASSPNPGQSLNEKLFF. CDR3 sequence (DNA): TGTGCCAGCTCCCCCAACCCAGGACAGTCGCTCAATGAAAAACTGTTTTTT. V and J are TRBV18 and TRBJ1-4; the D gene is possibly TRBD1 (6 bases). CDR3 length: 17 amino acids. With 6 bases removed from V and 5 bases from J, the gap between germline ends came to 22 bases. The germline CDR1 and CDR2 sequences are KGHSH and LQKENI.

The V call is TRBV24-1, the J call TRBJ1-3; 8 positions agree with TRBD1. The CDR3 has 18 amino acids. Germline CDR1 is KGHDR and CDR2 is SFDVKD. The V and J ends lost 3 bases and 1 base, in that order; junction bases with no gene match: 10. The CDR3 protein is CATSDPGDRLVSGNTIYF. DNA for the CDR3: TGTGCCACCAGTGATCCCGGGGACAGGTTAGTTTCTGGAAACACCATATATTTT.

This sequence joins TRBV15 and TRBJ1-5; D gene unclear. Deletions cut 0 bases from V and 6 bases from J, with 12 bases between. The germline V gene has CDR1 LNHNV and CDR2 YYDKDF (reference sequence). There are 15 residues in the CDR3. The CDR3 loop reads CATSRDLTAGQPQHF. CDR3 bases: TGTGCCACCAGCAGAGATTTAACAGCGGGTCAGCCCCAGCATTTT.

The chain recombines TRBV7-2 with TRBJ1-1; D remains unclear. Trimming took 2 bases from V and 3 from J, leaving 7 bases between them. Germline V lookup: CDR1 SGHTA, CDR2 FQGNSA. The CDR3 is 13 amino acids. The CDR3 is CASSLLVYTEAFF. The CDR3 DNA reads TGTGCCAGCAGCTTATTAGTATACACTGAAGCTTTCTTT. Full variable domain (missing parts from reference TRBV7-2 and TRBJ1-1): GAGVSQSPSNKVTEKGKDVELRCDPISGHTALYWYRQSLGQGLEFLIYFQGNSAPDKSGLPSDRFSAERTGGSVSTLTIQRTQQEDSAVYLCASSLLVYTEAFFGQGTRLTVV.

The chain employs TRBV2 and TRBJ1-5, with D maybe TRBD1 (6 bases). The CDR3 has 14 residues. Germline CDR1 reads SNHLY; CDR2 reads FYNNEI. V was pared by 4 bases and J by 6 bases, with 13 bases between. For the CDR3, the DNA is TGTGCCAGCAGTGTGGGGGCGCCAAGTCAGCCCCAGCATTTT. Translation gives CASSVGAPSQPQHF.

CDR3 DNA sequence: TGCAGTGCAATAGACACTGAAGCTTTCTTT. This codes for CSAIDTEAFF. V and J are TRBV20-1 and TRBJ1-1; D uncertain. The CDR3 loop spans 10 amino acids. Germline V gene sequence: CDR1 DFQATT, CDR2 SNEGSKA (reference sequence). The V gene lost 6 bases and the J gene lost 3 bases, with 5 bases spanning the gap.

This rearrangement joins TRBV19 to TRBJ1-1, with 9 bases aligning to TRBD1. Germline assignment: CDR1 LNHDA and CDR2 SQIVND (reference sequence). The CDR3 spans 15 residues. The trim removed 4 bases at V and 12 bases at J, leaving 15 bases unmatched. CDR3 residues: CASSTNRDRVFGSFF. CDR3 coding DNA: TGTGCCAGTAGTACCAACCGGGACAGGGTGTTTGGATCTTTCTTT.

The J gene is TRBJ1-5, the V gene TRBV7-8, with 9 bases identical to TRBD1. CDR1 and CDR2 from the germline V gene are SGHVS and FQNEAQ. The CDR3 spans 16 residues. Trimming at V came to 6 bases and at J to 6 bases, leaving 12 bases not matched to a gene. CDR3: CASSPTGTGKVQPQHF. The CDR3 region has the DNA TGTGCCAGCAGTCCCACCGGGACAGGGAAAGTTCAGCCCCAGCATTTT.

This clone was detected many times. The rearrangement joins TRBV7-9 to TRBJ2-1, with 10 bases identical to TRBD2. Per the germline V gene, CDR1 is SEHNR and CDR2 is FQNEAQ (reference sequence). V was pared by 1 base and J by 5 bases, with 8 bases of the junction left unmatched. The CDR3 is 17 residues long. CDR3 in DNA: TGTGCCAGCAGCTTAGTCGGTAGCGGGGGGCCCGACAATGAGCAGTTCTTC. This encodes CASSLVGSGGPDNEQFF.

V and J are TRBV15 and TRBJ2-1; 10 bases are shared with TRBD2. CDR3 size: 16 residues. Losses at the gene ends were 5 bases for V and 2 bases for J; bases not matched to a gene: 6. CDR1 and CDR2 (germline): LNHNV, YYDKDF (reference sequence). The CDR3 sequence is CATSFRLAGAYNEQFF. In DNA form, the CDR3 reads TGTGCCACCAGCTTCCGACTAGCGGGCGCCTACAATGAGCAGTTCTTC.

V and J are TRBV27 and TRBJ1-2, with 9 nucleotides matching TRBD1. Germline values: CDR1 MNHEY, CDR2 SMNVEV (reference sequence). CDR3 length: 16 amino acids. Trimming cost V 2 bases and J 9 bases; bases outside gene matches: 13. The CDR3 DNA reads TGTGCCAGCAGTTTAAATTATCTAGGGGACAGGGCCCGCTACACCTTC. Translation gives CASSLNYLGDRARYTF.

CDR3 DNA sequence: TGTGCCAGCAGTATGGACAGGAGCACAGATACGCAGTATTTT. It codes for CASSMDRSTDTQYF. The chain recombines TRBV28 with TRBJ2-3; 7 bases are shared with TRBD1. V was clipped by 5 bases and J by 0 bases; unmatched bases: 2. The CDR3 loop spans 14 amino acids. In germline, CDR1 is MDHEN, CDR2 SYDVKM.

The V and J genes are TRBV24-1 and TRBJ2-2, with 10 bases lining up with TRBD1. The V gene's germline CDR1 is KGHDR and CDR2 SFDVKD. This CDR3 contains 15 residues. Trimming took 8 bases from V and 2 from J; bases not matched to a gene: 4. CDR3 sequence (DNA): TGTGCCACCACGGGGACAGGGGAAAACACCGGGGAGCTGTTTTTT. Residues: CATTGTGENTGELFF.

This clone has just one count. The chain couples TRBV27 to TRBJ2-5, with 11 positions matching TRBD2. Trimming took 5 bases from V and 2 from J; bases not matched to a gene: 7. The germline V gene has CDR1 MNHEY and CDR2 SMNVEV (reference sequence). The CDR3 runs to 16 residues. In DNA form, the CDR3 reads TGTGCCAGCAGTCTCACTACTAGCGGGGGACAAGAGACCCAGTACTTC. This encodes CASSLTTSGGQETQYF.

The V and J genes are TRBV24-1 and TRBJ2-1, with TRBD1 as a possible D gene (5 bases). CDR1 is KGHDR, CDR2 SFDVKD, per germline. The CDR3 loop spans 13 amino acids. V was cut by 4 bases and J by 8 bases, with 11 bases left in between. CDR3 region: CATSDGKGHEQFF. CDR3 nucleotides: TGTGCCACCAGTGACGGTAAGGGGCATGAGCAGTTCTTC.

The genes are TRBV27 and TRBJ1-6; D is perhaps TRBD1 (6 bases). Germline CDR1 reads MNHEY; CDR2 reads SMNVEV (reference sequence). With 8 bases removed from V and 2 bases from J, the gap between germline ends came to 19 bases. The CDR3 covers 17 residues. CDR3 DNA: TGTGCCAGCGGACGTAGGGGGGGCCCTCCCTATAATTCACCCCTCCACTTT. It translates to CASGRRGGPPYNSPLHF.

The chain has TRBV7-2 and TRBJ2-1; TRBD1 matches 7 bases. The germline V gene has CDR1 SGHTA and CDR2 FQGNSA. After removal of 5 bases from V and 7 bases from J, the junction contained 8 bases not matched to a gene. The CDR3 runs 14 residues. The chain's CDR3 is CASSPEGARNEQFF. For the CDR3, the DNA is TGTGCCAGCAGCCCCGAGGGGGCTCGGAATGAGCAGTTCTTC.

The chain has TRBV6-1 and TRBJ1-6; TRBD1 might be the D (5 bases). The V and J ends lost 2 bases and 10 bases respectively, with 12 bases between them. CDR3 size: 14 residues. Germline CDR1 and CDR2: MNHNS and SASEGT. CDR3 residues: CASSEMQKGSPLHF. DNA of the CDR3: TGTGCCAGCAGTGAAATGCAAAAGGGGTCACCCCTCCACTTT.

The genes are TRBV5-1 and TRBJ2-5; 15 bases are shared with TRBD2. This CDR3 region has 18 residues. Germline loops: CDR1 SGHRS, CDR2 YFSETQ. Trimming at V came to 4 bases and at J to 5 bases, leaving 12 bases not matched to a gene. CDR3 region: CASSARTSGGAGRETQYF. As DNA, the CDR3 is TGCGCCAGCAGCGCCCGGACTAGCGGGGGGGCCGGTAGGGAGACCCAGTACTTC. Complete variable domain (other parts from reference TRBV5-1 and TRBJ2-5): KAGVTQTPRYLIKTRGQQVTLSCSPISGHRSVSWYQQTPGQGLQFLFEYFSETQRNKGNFPGRFSGRQFSNSRSEMNVSTLELGDSALYLCASSARTSGGAGRETQYFGPGTRLLVL.

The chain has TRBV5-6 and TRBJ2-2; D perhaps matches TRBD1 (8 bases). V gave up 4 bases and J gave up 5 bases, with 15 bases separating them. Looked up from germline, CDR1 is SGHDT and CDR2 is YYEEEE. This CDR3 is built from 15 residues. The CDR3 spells CASSRTGRGTGELFF. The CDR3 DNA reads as TGTGCCAGCAGCAGGACAGGGCGGGGGACCGGGGAGCTGTTTTTT.

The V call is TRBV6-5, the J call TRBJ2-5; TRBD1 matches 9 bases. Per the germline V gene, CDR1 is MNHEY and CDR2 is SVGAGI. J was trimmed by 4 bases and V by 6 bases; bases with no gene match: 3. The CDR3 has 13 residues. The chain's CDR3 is CASRQGAGETQYF. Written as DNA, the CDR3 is TGTGCCAGCAGACAGGGGGCGGGAGAGACCCAGTACTTC.

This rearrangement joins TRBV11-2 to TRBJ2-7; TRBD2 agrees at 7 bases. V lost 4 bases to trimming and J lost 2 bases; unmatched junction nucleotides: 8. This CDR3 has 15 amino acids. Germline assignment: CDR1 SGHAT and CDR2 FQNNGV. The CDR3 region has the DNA TGTGCCAGCAGCTCGGCTTGGGGGGGAACCTACGAGCAGTACTTC. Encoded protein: CASSSAWGGTYEQYF.